This T cell receptor beta chain originates from a study of blood T cell repertoires in COVID-19. Study as a whole: Samples of COVID-19 (acute and convalescent) were obtained from the United States, Italy and Spain. PBMCs, B-cell-depleted T cells, or T cells were the source of the cDNA or gDNA that made up the material.

The CDR3 is 14 residues long. V lost 3 bases and J 4 bases, leaving 10 bases between the germline ends. Per the germline V gene, CDR1 is KGHSH and CDR2 is LQKENI. How the authors handled the data: Cell counts per sample came from amplifying reference gene primers. Sequencing was performed with immunoSEQ multiplex PCR; in TCRdb, only in-frame clones are kept and a portion is missing. That table is the source of V, J and clone size, and D and trimming were worked out from the DNA. In the table there are approximately 430,000 clones, about nine tenths of which are singletons. Source material: peripheral blood. This sequence originates from a woman in her twenties or thirties with active or convalescent COVID-19. The chain couples TRBV18 to TRBJ1-5, with D unresolved. The CDR3 DNA sequence: TGTGCCAGCTCACCGTCCGGGGATAATCAGCCCCAGCATTTT. It is translated as CASSPSGDNQPQHF.